This T cell receptor (beta chain) is drawn from a study of control samples from healthy donors and cancer patients. The ends were cut back, 3 bases at V and 9 bases at J, with 12 bases in the middle. Per germline, CDR1 LNHDA and CDR2 SQIVND (reference sequence). CDR3 length: 13 residues. Only in-frame clones appear in the TCRdb table, and some are missing; sequencing was by immunoSEQ multiplex PCR. The data show 90,000 to 100,000 clones, with 82% seen just once and roughly 2% held by the top ten. The clonotype was recovered from a man between 60 and 75 years old in good health. Material: blood. The genes are TRBV19 and TRBJ2-1; D may be TRBD2 (6 bases). The CDR3 nucleotides are TGTGCCAGTAGTATGACACAGACTAGTGAGCAGTTCTTC. This gives the protein CASSMTQTSEQFF.